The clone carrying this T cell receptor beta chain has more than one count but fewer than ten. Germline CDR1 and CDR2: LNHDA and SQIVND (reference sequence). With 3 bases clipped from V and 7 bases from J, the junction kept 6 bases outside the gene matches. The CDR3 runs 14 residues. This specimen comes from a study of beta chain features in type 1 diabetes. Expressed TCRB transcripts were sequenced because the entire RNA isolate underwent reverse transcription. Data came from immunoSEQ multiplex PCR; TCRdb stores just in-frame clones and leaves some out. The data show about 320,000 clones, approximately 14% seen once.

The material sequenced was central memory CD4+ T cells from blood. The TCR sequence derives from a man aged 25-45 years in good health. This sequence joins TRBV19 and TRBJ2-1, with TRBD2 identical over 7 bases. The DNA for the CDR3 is TGTGCCAGTAGTATGACGGGGGGTTTGAATGAGCAGTTCTTC. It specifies CASSMTGGLNEQFF.